This T cell receptor beta chain is drawn from a study of post-analysis software for immune sequencing data. Points from the study as a whole: Normalized Chao1 diversity was significantly lower in multiple sclerosis patients than in controls. Patients used about 5 TRBV segments, including TRBV5-6, TRBV5-1 and TRBV20-1, more often than controls.

Concerning this clonotype: Its antigen remains unknown.

V lost 6 bases to trimming and J lost 19 bases, with 13 bases between them. The CDR3 extends over 10 amino acids. TCR beta cDNA libraries had unique molecular identifiers. Input amounts of 1 to 10 million T cells were used. These gave around 500,000 cDNA molecules, so each molecule approximated one T cell. From the PCR reads, TCRdb called clonotypes with MiXCR, one entry per CDR3 protein. The sample records 500,000 to 600,000 distinct CDR3 sequences, roughly two fifths being singletons. Specimen: blood. This receptor was obtained from a girl aged 5 to 17 with multiple sclerosis. V is TRBV12-3 or TRBV12-4 and J is TRBJ1-6; D not certain. The CDR3 coding sequence is TGTGCCAGCAGGGGGATGACTCTTCACTTT. This encodes CASRGMTLHF.